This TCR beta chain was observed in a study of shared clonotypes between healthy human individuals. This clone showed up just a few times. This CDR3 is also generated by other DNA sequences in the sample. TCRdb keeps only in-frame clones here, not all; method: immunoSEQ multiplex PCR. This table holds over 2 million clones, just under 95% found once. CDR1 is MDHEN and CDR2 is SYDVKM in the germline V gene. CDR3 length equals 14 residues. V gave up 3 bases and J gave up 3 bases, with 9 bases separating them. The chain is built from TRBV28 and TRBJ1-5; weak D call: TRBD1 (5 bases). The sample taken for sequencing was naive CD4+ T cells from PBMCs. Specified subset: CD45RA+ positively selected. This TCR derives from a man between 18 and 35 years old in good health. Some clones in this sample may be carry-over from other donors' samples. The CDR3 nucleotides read TGTGCCAGCAGTTTTGGGGGTTCCAATCAGCCCCAGCATTTT. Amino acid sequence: CASSFGGSNQPQHF.